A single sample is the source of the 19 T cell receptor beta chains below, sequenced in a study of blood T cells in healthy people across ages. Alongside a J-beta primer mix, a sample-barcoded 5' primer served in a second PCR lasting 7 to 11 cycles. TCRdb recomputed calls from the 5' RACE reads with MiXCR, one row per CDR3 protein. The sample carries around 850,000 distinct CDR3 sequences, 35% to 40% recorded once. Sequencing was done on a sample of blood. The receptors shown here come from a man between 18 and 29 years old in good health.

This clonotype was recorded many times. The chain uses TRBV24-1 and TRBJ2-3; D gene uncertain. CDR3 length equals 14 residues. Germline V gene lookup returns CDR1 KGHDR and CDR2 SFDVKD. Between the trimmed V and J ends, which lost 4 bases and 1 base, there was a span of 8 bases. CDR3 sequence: CATSEPWGTDTQYF. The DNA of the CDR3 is TGTGCCACCAGTGAGCCCTGGGGCACAGATACGCAGTATTTT.

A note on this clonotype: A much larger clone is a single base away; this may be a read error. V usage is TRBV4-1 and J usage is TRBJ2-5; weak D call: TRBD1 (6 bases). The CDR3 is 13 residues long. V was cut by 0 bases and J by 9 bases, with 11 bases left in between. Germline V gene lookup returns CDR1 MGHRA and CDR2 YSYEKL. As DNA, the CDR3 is TGCGCCAGCAGCCAAGACCCAGAGGGGGCCCAGTACTTC. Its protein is CASSQDPEGAQYF.

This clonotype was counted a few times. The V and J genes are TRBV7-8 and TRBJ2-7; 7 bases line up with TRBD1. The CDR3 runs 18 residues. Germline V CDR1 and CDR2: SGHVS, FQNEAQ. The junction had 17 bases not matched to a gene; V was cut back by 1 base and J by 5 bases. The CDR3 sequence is CASSLVLRGRRFQDEQYF. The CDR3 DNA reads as TGTGCCAGCAGCTTAGTTTTAAGGGGGCGTCGTTTTCAGGACGAGCAGTACTTC.

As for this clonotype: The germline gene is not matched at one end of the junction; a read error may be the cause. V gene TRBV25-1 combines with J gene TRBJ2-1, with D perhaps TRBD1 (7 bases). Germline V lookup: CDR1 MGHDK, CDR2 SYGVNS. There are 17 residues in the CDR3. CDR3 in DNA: TGTGCCAGCAGTGTCGCAGGAGGGACAGATGCCTACAATAAGCAGTTCTTC. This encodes CASSVAGGTDAYNKQFF.

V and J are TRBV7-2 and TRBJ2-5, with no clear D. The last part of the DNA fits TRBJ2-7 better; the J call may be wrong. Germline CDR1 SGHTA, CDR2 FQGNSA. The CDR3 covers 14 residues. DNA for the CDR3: TGTGCCAGCAGCTTAGCGCCGGATACCTACGAGCAGTACTTC. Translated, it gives CASSLAPDTYEQYF.

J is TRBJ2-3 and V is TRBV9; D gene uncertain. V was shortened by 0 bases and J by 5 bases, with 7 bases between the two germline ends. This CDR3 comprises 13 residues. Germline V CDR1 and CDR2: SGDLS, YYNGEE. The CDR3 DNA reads TGTGCCAGCAGCGTAGGCCCTGGAGATACGCAGTATTTT. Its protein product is CASSVGPGDTQYF.

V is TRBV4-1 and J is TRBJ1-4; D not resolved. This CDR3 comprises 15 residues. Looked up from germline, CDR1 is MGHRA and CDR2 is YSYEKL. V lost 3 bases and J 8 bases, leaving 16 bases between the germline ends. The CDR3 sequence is CASSQDDGHPEKLFF. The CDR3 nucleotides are TGCGCCAGCAGCCAGGACGACGGGCACCCGGAAAAACTGTTTTTT.

In DNA form, the CDR3 reads TGTGCCAGCAGCTTGGGGCAGACGGAGACCCAGTACTTC. This encodes CASSLGQTETQYF. The V call is TRBV5-5, the J call TRBJ2-5; D gene unclear. CDR1 is SGHKS and CDR2 is YYEKEE in the germline V gene (reference sequence). The CDR3 has 13 residues. V dropped 0 bases and J dropped 5 bases, with 8 bases sitting between them.

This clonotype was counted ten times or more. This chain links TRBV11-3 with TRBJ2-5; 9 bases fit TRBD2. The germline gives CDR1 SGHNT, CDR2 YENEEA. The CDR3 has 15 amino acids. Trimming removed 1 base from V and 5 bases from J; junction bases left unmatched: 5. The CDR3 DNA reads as TGTGCCAGCAGCTTAGGGGGACTAGCTACGGAGACCCAGTACTTC. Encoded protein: CASSLGGLATETQYF.

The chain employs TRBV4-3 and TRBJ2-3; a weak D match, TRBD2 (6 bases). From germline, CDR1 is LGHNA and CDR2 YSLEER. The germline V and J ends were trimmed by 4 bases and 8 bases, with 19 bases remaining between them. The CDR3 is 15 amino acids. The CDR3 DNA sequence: TGCGCCAGCAGCCGGGGAGGTCTAGGCTTGGGTACGCAGTATTTT. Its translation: CASSRGGLGLGTQYF.

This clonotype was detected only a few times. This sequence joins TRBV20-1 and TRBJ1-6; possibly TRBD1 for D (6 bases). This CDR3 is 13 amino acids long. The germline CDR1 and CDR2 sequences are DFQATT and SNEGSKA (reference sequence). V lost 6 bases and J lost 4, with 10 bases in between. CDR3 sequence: CSALGQYNSPLHF. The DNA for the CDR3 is TGCAGTGCCTTAGGACAGTATAATTCACCCCTCCACTTT.

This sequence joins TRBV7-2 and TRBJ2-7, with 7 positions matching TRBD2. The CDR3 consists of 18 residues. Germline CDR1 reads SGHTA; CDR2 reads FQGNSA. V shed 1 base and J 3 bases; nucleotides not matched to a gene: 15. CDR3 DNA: TGTGCCAGCAGCTTAGAGGCTAGCGGCTGGGCGATGGTCTACGAGCAGTACTTC. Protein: CASSLEASGWAMVYEQYF.

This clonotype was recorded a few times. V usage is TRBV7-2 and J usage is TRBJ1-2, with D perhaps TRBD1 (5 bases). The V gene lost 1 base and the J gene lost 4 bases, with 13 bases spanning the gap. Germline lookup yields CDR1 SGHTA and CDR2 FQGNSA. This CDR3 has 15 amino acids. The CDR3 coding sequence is TGTGCCAGCAGCTTAGTTGGGGGTGGTGGCTATGGCTACACCTTC. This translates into CASSLVGGGGYGYTF. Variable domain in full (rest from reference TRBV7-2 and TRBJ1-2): GAGVSQSPSNKVTEKGKDVELRCDPISGHTALYWYRQSLGQGLEFLIYFQGNSAPDKSGLPSDRFSAERTGGSVSTLTIQRTQQEDSAVYLCASSLVGGGGYGYTFGSGTRLTVV.

CDR3 nucleotides: TGTGCCAGCAGCTTAGCAAGGGACAGAGCTAACTATGGCTACACCTTC. Translating gives CASSLARDRANYGYTF. The chain combines TRBV7-2 with TRBJ1-2; 7 nucleotides align to TRBD1. CDR3 length: 16 residues. CDR1 and CDR2 (germline): SGHTA, FQGNSA. V lost 0 bases and J lost 0; bases outside the gene matches: 4.

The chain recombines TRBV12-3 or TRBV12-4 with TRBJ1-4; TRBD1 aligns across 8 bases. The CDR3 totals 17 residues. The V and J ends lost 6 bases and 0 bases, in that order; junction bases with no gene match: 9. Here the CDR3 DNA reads TGTGCCAGCAGCCAGGACAGGGCCCTTGCAACTAATGAAAAACTGTTTTTT. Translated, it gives CASSQDRALATNEKLFF.

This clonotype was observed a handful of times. CDR3 loop: CSAEDSRNTEAFF. Written as DNA, the CDR3 is TGCAGTGCTGAGGACAGCCGGAACACTGAAGCTTTCTTT. V usage is TRBV20-1 and J usage is TRBJ1-1; the D gene is possibly TRBD1 (6 bases). The germline V gene has CDR1 DFQATT and CDR2 SNEGSKA (reference sequence). The CDR3 contains 13 residues. Trimming shortened V by 5 bases and J by 1 base, and 11 bases separated the two germline ends.

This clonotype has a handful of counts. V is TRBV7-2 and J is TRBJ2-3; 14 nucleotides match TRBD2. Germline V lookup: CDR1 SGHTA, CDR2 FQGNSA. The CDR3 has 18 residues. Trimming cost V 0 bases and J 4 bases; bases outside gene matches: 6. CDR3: CASSLAPGLAGAPDTQYF. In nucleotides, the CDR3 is TGTGCCAGCAGCTTAGCGCCGGGACTAGCGGGGGCGCCAGATACGCAGTATTTT.

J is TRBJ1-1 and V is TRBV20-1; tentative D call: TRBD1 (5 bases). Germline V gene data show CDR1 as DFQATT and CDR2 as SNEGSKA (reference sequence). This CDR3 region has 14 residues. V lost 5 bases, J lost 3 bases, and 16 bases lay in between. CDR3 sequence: CSAHGTLGDTEAFF. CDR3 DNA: TGCAGTGCTCATGGGACGTTGGGCGACACTGAAGCTTTCTTT.

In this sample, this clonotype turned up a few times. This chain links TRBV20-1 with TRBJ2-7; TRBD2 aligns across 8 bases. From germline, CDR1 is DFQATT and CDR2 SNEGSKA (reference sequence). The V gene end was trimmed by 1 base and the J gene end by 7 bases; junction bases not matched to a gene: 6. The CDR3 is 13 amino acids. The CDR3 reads CSARVLAGNEQYF. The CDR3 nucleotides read TGCAGTGCTAGAGTTCTAGCGGGCAATGAGCAGTACTTC.